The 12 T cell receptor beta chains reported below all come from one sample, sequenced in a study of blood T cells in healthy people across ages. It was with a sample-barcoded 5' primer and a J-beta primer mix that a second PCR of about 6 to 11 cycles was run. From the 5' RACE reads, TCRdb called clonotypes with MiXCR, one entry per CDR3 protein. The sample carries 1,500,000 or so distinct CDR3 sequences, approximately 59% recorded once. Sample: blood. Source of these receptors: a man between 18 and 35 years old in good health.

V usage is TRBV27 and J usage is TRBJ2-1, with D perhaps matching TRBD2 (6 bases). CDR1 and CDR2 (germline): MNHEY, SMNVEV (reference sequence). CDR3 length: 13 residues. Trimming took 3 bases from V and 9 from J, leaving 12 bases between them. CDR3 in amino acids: CASSLGGTREQFF. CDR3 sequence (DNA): TGTGCCAGCAGTTTGGGTGGGACTCGTGAGCAGTTCTTC.

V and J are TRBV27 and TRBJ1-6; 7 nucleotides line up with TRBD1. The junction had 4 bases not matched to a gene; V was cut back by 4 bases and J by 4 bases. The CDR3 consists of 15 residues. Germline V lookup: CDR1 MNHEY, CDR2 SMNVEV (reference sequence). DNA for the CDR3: TGTGCCAGCAGTTCCCCGACAGGGTATAATTCACCCCTCCACTTT. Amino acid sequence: CASSSPTGYNSPLHF.

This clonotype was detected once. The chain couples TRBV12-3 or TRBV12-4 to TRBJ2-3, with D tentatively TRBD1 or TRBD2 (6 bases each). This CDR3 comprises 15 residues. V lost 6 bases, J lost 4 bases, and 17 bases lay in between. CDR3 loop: CASSSRGLVADTQYF. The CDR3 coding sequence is TGTGCCAGCAGCTCTCGGGGGCTCGTCGCAGATACGCAGTATTTT.

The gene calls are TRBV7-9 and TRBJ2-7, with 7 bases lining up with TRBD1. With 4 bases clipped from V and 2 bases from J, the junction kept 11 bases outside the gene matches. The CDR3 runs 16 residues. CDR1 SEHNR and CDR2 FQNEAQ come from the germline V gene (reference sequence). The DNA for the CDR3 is TGTGCCAGCAGCTCCTCCCCGGGACAGATTCCCTACGAGCAGTACTTC. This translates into CASSSSPGQIPYEQYF.

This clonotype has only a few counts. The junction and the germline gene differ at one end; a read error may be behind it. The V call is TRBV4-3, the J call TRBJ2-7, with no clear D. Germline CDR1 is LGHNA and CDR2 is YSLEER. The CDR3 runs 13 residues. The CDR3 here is CASSQGLGNEQYF. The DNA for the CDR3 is TGTGCCAGCAGCCAAGGGCTGGGTAACGAGCAGTACTTC.

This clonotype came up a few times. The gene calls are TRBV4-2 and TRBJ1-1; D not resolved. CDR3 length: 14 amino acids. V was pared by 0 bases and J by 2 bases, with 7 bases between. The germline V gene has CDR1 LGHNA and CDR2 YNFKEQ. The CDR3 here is CASSQEWINTEAFF. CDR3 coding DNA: TGTGCCAGCAGCCAAGAATGGATAAACACTGAAGCTTTCTTT.

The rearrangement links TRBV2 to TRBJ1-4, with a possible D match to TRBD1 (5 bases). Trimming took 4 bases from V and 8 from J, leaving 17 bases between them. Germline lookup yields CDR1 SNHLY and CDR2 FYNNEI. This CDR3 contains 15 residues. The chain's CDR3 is CASSGVDNGGEKLFF. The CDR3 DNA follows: TGTGCCAGCAGTGGGGTAGACAACGGGGGAGAAAAACTGTTTTTT.

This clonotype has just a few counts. The CDR3 reads CASSESPSIISPQHF. The CDR3 DNA follows: TGTGCCAGCAGTGAAAGCCCGTCGATAATCAGCCCCCAGCATTTT. The V call is TRBV6-1, the J call TRBJ1-5; D not certain. Germline CDR1 reads MNHNS; CDR2 reads SASEGT. There are 15 residues in the CDR3. Trimming stripped 2 bases from V and 10 bases from J, with 18 bases between.

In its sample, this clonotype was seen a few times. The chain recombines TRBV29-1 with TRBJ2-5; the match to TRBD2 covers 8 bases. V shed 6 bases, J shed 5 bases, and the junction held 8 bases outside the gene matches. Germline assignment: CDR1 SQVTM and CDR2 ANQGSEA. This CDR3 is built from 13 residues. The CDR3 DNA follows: TGCAGCGTGCCGGGACTAGAATGGGAGACCCAGTACTTC. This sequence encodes CSVPGLEWETQYF.

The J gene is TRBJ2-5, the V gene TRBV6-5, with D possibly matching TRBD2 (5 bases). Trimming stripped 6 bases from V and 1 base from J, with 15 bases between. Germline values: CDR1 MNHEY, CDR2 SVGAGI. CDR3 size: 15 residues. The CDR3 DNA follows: TGTGCCAGCAGCCCATCGGCGGGCTTCCAAGAGACCCAGTACTTC. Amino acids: CASSPSAGFQETQYF.

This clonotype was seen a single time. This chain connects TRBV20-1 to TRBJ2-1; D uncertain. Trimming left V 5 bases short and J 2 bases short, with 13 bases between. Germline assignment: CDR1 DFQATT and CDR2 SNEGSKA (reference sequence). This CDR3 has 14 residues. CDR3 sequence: CSAPIWQPYNEQFF. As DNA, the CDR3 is TGCAGTGCTCCCATCTGGCAACCCTACAATGAGCAGTTCTTC.

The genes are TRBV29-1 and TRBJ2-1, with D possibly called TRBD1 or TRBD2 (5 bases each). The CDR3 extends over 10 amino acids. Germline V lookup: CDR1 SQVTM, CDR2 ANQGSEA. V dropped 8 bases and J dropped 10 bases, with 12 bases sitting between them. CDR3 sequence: CSIWDGEQFF. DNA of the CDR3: TGCAGCATTTGGGACGGCGAGCAGTTCTTC.